This T cell receptor (beta chain) is drawn from a study of shared T cell receptors in the human thymus. The germline V gene encodes CDR1 LGHNA and CDR2 YSLEER. Trimming cost V 1 base and J 4 bases, with 12 bases left between them. This CDR3 is 15 amino acids long. Sequencing was performed with immunoSEQ multiplex PCR; in TCRdb, only in-frame clones are kept and a portion is missing. The table lists 450,000 to 650,000 clones, around 82% of them singletons. The same data also went into a second study, on human thymus T cells. From that second work: Thymic samples were excised during corrective heart operations.

V and J are TRBV4-3 and TRBJ2-3, with a weak D call TRBD2 (6 bases). What was sequenced was thymocytes. This clonotype was obtained from a boy under two years old with a congenital heart defect. CDR3 sequence: CASSQGLGGADTQYF. The CDR3 DNA reads TGCGCCAGCAGCCAAGGACTAGGAGGGGCAGATACGCAGTATTTT.